Shown below are 17 T cell receptor beta chains from a single sample sequenced in a study of T cells after yellow fever vaccination. TCRdb independently ran MiXCR on the 5' RACE reads; one entry per CDR3 protein. Of about 130,000 distinct CDR3 sequences listed, 8% to 10% are singletons. The input for sequencing was CD8+ T cells sorted from PBMCs, taken on the day of the yellow fever booster vaccination. All receptors derive from a man between 18 and 35 years old who received the YFV17D yellow fever vaccine.

The chain is built from TRBV5-5 and TRBJ1-1; no firm D call. Trimming stripped 0 bases from V and 6 bases from J, with 9 bases between. The V gene's germline CDR1 is SGHKS and CDR2 YYEKEE (reference sequence). The CDR3 is made up of 13 amino acids. CDR3 in amino acids: CASSLDVGAEAFF. The DNA of the CDR3 is TGTGCCAGCAGCTTGGACGTCGGGGCTGAAGCTTTCTTT.

This clonotype was observed at least ten times. The V and J genes are TRBV29-1 and TRBJ2-7; 7 bases agree with TRBD1. This CDR3 spans 12 amino acids. Trimming at V came to 6 bases and at J to 4 bases, leaving 6 bases not matched to a gene. CDR1 and CDR2 (germline): SQVTM, ANQGSEA. CDR3 in amino acids: CSVSTRGYEQYF. CDR3 nucleotides: TGCAGCGTATCCACCAGGGGGTACGAGCAGTACTTC.

This chain connects TRBV19 to TRBJ2-2; D unresolved. The germline V gene has CDR1 LNHDA and CDR2 SQIVND (reference sequence). Trimming shortened V by 3 bases and J by 0 bases, and 8 bases separated the two germline ends. CDR3 size: 15 residues. For the CDR3, the DNA is TGTGCCAGTAGTATGTGGCAGACGAACACCGGGGAGCTGTTTTTT. It codes for CASSMWQTNTGELFF.

The genes are TRBV4-3 and TRBJ2-7; D gene uncertain. CDR3 length: 13 amino acids. Trimming pared 0 bases from V and 4 bases from J, leaving 7 bases between. Germline V gene sequence: CDR1 LGHNA, CDR2 YSLEER. The CDR3 loop reads CASSQDLGYEQYV. CDR3 in DNA: TGCGCCAGCAGCCAAGATCTAGGGTACGAGCAGTACGTC.

In this sample, this clonotype turned up a few times. The DNA is omitted, as the CDR3 cannot be located on it reliably, and the CDR3 follows TCRdb's listing. V and J are TRBV5-6 and TRBJ2-2; TRBD1, the table's D call, was not compared with the DNA. The V gene's germline CDR1 is SGHDT and CDR2 YYEEEE. The CDR3 is 15 amino acids long, termini counted. The CDR3: CASSSLGGTPGSCFF.

This clonotype was seen a few times. The rearrangement uses TRBV27 and TRBJ2-7; D call uncertain. The CDR3 is 16 residues long. CDR1 is MNHEY and CDR2 is SMNVEV in the germline V gene (reference sequence). Trimming took 2 bases from V and 3 from J, leaving 17 bases between them. The CDR3 protein is CASSLTLPGLGYEQYF. CDR3 bases: TGTGCCAGCAGTTTAACACTTCCGGGTCTTGGCTACGAGCAGTACTTC.

This clonotype was counted only a few times. This sequence joins TRBV28 and TRBJ1-1; D possibly corresponds to TRBD1 (6 bases). The V gene lost 3 bases and the J gene lost 4 bases, with 12 bases spanning the gap. Germline CDR1 is MDHEN and CDR2 is SYDVKM. The CDR3 is 14 residues long. In DNA, the CDR3 is TGTGCCAGCAGTTTGAGGGGGGTGTTCACTGAAGCTTTCTTT. Encoded protein: CASSLRGVFTEAFF. The full variable domain, in which reference TRBV28 and TRBJ1-1 provide the parts outside the CDR3, is DVKVTQSSRYLVKRTGEKVFLECVQDMDHENMFWYRQDPGLGLRLIYFSYDVKMKEKGDIPEGYSVSREKKERFSLILESASTNQTSMYLCASSLRGVFTEAFFGQGTRLTVV.

This clonotype has just a few counts. The chain is built from TRBV6-2 or TRBV6-3 and TRBJ2-7, with a possible D match to TRBD1 (6 bases). CDR1 and CDR2 from the germline V gene are MNHEY and SVGEGT. CDR3 size: 13 residues. Trimming took off 6 bases at V and 4 bases at J, with 13 bases between the two ends. DNA for the CDR3: TGTGCCAGCAGCCACGGTGGGACATACGAGCAGTACGTC. Translation: CASSHGGTYEQYV.

This clonotype was seen a few times. V gene TRBV12-3 or TRBV12-4 combines with J gene TRBJ2-7; D is undetermined. Trimming took off 5 bases at V and 1 base at J, with 9 bases between the two ends. This CDR3 is built from 13 residues. CDR3 nucleotides: TGTGCCAGCAGTCCGGAAGGGTCCTACGAGCAGTACTTC. The encoded protein is CASSPEGSYEQYF.

This rearrangement joins TRBV11-3 to TRBJ2-3, with 8 bases aligning to TRBD2. After removal of 5 bases from V and 0 bases from J, the junction contained 10 bases not matched to a gene. This CDR3 contains 17 residues. Germline assignment: CDR1 SGHNT and CDR2 YENEEA. In DNA form, the CDR3 reads TGTGCCAGCAGCGACAGTCCTACTAGCGGAAGCACAGATACGCAGTATTTT. Translated, it gives CASSDSPTSGSTDTQYF.

This clonotype was counted only a few times. V and J are TRBV7-6 and TRBJ2-2, with no clear D. Germline V gives CDR1 SGHVS, CDR2 FNYEAQ. Trimming took 0 bases from V and 6 from J, leaving 8 bases between them. This CDR3 comprises 14 residues. The CDR3 sequence is CASSLAWGSGELFF. The CDR3 nucleotides are TGTGCCAGCAGCTTAGCGTGGGGTTCCGGGGAGCTGTTTTTT.

The chain recombines TRBV12-5 with TRBJ2-1; D ambiguous. The CDR3 is 13 residues long. Germline values: CDR1 LGHNT, CDR2 FRNRAP. V was cut by 2 bases and J by 4 bases, with 6 bases left in between. The CDR3 DNA reads as TGTGCTAGTGGTTTGTCGAGATACAATGAGCAGTTCTTC. It encodes CASGLSRYNEQFF.

This clonotype was counted at least ten times. The J gene is TRBJ2-5, the V gene TRBV29-1; 7 nucleotides align to TRBD2. This CDR3 spans 12 amino acids. Germline CDR1 and CDR2: SQVTM and ANQGSEA. V lost 3 bases to trimming and J lost 5 bases; unmatched junction nucleotides: 3. CDR3 residues: CSVEGEGETQYF. CDR3 DNA: TGCAGCGTTGAGGGGGAGGGTGAGACCCAGTACTTC.

The rearrangement links TRBV2 to TRBJ2-3; D remains ambiguous. V was pared by 5 bases and J by 7 bases, with 10 bases between. The CDR3 is 12 residues long. The germline V gene encodes CDR1 SNHLY and CDR2 FYNNEI. In DNA, the CDR3 is TGTGCCAGCAGTCAGTGGGCGAATACGCAGTATTTT. It yields the protein CASSQWANTQYF.

This clonotype was found a few times. The V gene is TRBV7-8, the J gene TRBJ2-5; weak D call: TRBD1 (6 bases). Deletions cut 5 bases from V and 2 bases from J, with 15 bases between. This CDR3 spans 15 amino acids. CDR1 is SGHVS, CDR2 FQNEAQ, per germline. The CDR3 sequence: CASSPWGQGQETQYF. The CDR3 bases are TGTGCCAGCAGCCCCTGGGGCCAGGGGCAAGAGACCCAGTACTTC.

This clonotype occurred a few times. The J gene is TRBJ2-1, the V gene TRBV7-9; TRBD2 matches at 9 bases. In germline, CDR1 is SEHNR, CDR2 FQNEAQ (reference sequence). The V and J ends lost 1 base and 12 bases, in that order; junction bases with no gene match: 10. The CDR3 length is 15 residues. The CDR3 loop is CASSLVGSGGPPQFF. CDR3 coding DNA: TGTGCCAGCAGCTTAGTGGGCAGCGGGGGGCCTCCGCAGTTCTTC.

V and J are TRBV20-1 and TRBJ2-5; 13 nucleotides match TRBD2. Germline V gives CDR1 DFQATT, CDR2 SNEGSKA (reference sequence). The ends lost 5 bases at V and 5 bases at J; junction bases unmatched: 17. The CDR3 spans 18 residues. DNA for the CDR3: TGCAGTGCTGCTGGGGGGCTGGCCGGGACTAGCGGGGTGGAGACCCAGTACTTC. Translated, it gives CSAAGGLAGTSGVETQYF.